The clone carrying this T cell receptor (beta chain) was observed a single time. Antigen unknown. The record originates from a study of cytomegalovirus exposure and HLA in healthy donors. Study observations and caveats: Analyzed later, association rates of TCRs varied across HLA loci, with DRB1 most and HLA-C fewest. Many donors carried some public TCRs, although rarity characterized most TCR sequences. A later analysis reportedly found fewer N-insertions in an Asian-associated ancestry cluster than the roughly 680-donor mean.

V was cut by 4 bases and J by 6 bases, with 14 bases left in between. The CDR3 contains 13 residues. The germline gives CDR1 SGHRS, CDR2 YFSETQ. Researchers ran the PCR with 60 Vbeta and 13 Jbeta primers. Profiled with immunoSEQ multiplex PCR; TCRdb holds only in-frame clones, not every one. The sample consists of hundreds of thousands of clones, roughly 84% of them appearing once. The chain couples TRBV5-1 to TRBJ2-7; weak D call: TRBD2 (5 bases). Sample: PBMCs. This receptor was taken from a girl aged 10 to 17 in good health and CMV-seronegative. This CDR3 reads CASSLGSSSEQYF. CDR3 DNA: TGCGCCAGCAGCCTAGGGAGCAGCTCCGAGCAGTACTTC.